This T cell receptor beta chain was found in a study of T-cell memory formation after mild COVID-19. The CDR3 extends over 14 residues, inclusive of both ends. From germline, CDR1 is MNHEY and CDR2 SVGAGI. Turning to this clonotype: No DNA is shown, since the ends of the CDR3 on it are uncertain; the CDR3 is the one TCRdb lists.

TCRdb fed the 5' RACE reads into MiXCR, producing one record per CDR3 protein. Altogether nearly 250,000 distinct CDR3 sequences are present, 15% being singletons, with the ten largest covering 2.1%. This TCR was recovered from an adult woman who had mild COVID-19 (a few samples of this study predate the infection). Cell type and time point are not known. The sequenced sample consisted of PBMCs or a T cell subset sorted from them (not recorded which). The chain combines TRBV6-5 with TRBJ2-5; the D call in the table, TRBD1, was not verified against the DNA. CDR3 loop: CASSYSGQGGTQYF.